The rows below give T cell receptor beta chains drawn from one sample of a study of regulatory T cells in long-lasting Graves disease. TCRdb recomputed calls from the multiplex PCR reads with MiXCR, one row per CDR3 protein. The sample carries roughly 400,000 distinct CDR3 sequences, around a fifth recorded once. The specimen was peripheral blood mononuclear cells (PBMCs), collected when the disease was refractory, from a patient treated with antithyroid drugs. These receptors originate from a female donor with Graves disease. CDR3s include the opening cysteine and the closing phenylalanine or tryptophan. The D gene is left open where the match is weak. Clone size is given for some rows only: seen once, a few or many times, or a class if the clone is expanded.

TRBV3-1	TRBJ2-3	few	-	TGTGCCAGCAGCCAGGTCCTGAGGGATACGCAGTATTTT	CASSQVLRDTQYF
TRBV15	TRBJ2-2	-	TRBD2	TGTGCCACCAGCAGAGGTCGACGGGAGGGCCAAGTAGGGGAGCTGTTTTTT	CATSRGRREGQVGELFF
TRBV12-3/TRBV12-4	TRBJ1-2	many	-	TGTGCCAGCAGTTTAGTGGGGCGGCATGGCTACACCTTC	CASSLVGRHGYTF
TRBV27	TRBJ1-1	-	TRBD1	TGTGCCAGCAGAGCCGGCGGGACAGGGAAAACTGAAGCTTTCTTT	CASRAGGTGKTEAFF
TRBV2	TRBJ2-7	many	-	TGTGCCAGCAGTGAAAGTCGCCAGACTACCTACGAGCAGTACTTC	CASSESRQTTYEQYF
TRBV19	TRBJ2-2	few	-	TGTGCCAGTAGTATCAGCGCGAACACCGGGGAGCTGTTTTTT	CASSISANTGELFF
TRBV12-3/TRBV12-4	TRBJ1-2	many	-	TGTGCCAGCAGTTTCCTATTACCGGGTTTTGGGGGGGTAAACTATGGCTACACCTTC	CASSFLLPGFGGVNYGYTF
TRBV6-2/TRBV6-3	TRBJ2-3	-	-	TGTGCCAGCAGTTACAGGGCGGGAAGCACAGATACGCAGTATTTT	CASSYRAGSTDTQYF
TRBV29-1	TRBJ1-2	many	-	TGCAGCGTTGGCGACAGTTTGGGCTACACCTTC	CSVGDSLGYTF
TRBV29-1	TRBJ1-1	-	-	TGCAGCGTTGGTGAGAATGACAGGTACCCGAACACTGAAGCTTTCTTT	CSVGENDRYPNTEAFF
TRBV7-9	TRBJ2-5	-	TRBD2	TGTGCCAGCAGCTTAGGATCCTTAGCGGGTTTAGAAGAGACCCAGTACTTC	CASSLGSLAGLEETQYF
TRBV12-3/TRBV12-4	TRBJ2-1	-	TRBD2	TGTGCCAGCAGCCCGACTAGCGGGATACACAATGAGCAGTTCTTC	CASSPTSGIHNEQFF
TRBV14	TRBJ2-5	-	TRBD2	TGTGCCAGCAGCCTTCGAAGCGGGAGCCGGGAGACCCAGTACTTC	CASSLRSGSRETQYF
TRBV12-3/TRBV12-4	TRBJ1-1	-	-	TGTGCCAGCAGCAGGACAGTGAACACTGAAGCTTCCTTT	CASSRTVNTEASF
TRBV30	TRBJ2-3	-	TRBD2	TGTGCCTGGCGGGAGGGCCACCCAGCAGATACGCAGTATTTT	CAWREGHPADTQYF
TRBV2	TRBJ2-3	-	TRBD2	TGTGCCAGCAGGACCGGGACTAGCTGGGATACGCAGTATTTT	CASRTGTSWDTQYF